This entry features one T cell receptor (beta chain) sequence. Only one count was recorded for this clone. Its recognized antigen is unknown. Base quality data are lacking; no much larger clone is found one base away. Each collaborating institution followed its own protocols to collect whole blood in K2EDTA tubes. Collaborator samples were shipped for TCRbeta analysis as frozen whole blood, isolated PBMCs, or DNA extracted from either sample type. The data belong to a study of blood T cell repertoires in COVID-19 (TCRdb year 2020). Describing the broader study: Samples covering the acute and convalescent phases of COVID-19 were provided by collaborators in the United States, Italy and Spain. The samples were drawn from the first 160 participants of the ongoing ImmuneRACE study and from 1,254 subjects provided by 6 global collaborators. The prospective study material was composed of cDNA or gDNA derived from T cells, B-cell-depleted T cells, or PBMCs. Where HLA class I and class II types were available, the types were taken from metadata supplied by the sample provider, not from assay-based typing. The repertoires were released in a freely available public database intended as a resource for research on the immune response to SARS-CoV-2. Deeply sampled blood TCRbeta repertoires from subjects exposed to, actively infected with, or recovered from COVID-19 were included in the dataset. Nearly every sample came with metadata listing a de-identified subject ID, COVID-19 status, age in years and sex.

TCRbeta CDR3 regions were amplified from genomic DNA by means of the immunoSEQ Assay, a bias-controlled multiplex PCR. Per the original workflow: The number of nucleated cells in each sample was estimated by amplification of reference gene primers within the assay. To quantify the absolute abundance of each unique TCRbeta CDR3 rearrangement, sequence reads were collapsed and filtered. For each sample, productive Simpson clonality was calculated by taking the square root of Simpson's diversity index across productive rearrangements. TCRdb provides this immuneACCESS table in a form limited to in-frame rearrangements. Some clones are lacking; in checked studies, under half of them reflect an unresolved V gene, and why the rest are absent is not known. The V and J calls and clone size were taken over from that table, and D and trimming were inferred from the DNA. The sample table holds under 130,000 clones, of which more than 80% were seen once. In total, the top ten clones hold approximately 3.4% of the sample.

For CDR1 and CDR2, the germline V gene lists KGHSH and LQKENI. The CDR3, from cysteine to phenylalanine, totals 15 residues. This entry keeps only the CDR3 DNA: 45 bases, framed from base 1. The V end loses 3 bases and the J end loses 0 bases, and a stretch of 10 bases separates them. Study-wide findings and limitations: How much clinical and demographic metadata was included differed by source and by participant, and the metadata was provided uncurated.

The sequence derives from a woman aged 55-70 years with acute or convalescent COVID-19. Recombination linked TRBV18 to TRBJ2-3, with a tentative D gene TRBD1 over 5 matching bases. Sequencing input: peripheral blood. The CDR3 loop reads CASSPDGASTDTQYF. At the DNA level, the sequence is TGTGCCAGCTCACCCGATGGGGCGAGCACAGATACGCAGTATTTT.